One and the same sample provided the 23 T cell receptor beta chains below, sequenced in a study of shared clonotypes between healthy human individuals. TCRdb's copy holds only in-frame clones and misses some; the assay was immunoSEQ multiplex PCR. The table lists about 2.1 million clones, around 93% of them singletons. Naive CD8 cells comprised CD45RO-negative, CCR7-positively selected cells, excluding terminally differentiated effector memory CD45RA+ cells. The sample comprised naive CD8+ T cells from PBMCs. These receptors originate from a man aged 18 to 35 in good health. Some clones in this sample may be carry-over from other donors' samples.

The V and J genes are TRBV29-1 and TRBJ1-1; D unresolved. The V gene lost 1 base and the J gene lost 4 bases, with 10 bases spanning the gap. CDR1 and CDR2 from the germline V gene are SQVTM and ANQGSEA. This CDR3 contains 13 residues. CDR3 residues: CSVEGLAVTEAFF. CDR3 nucleotides: TGCAGCGTTGAAGGACTTGCAGTCACTGAAGCTTTCTTT.

This clone was observed a few times. This chain joins TRBV9 and TRBJ1-5, with TRBD1 identical over 10 bases. V lost 3 bases, J lost 5 bases, and 2 bases stayed unmatched. CDR3 length: 14 residues. Germline CDR1 is SGDLS and CDR2 is YYNGEE. CDR3 in amino acids: CASSATGGDQPQHF. The CDR3 DNA reads TGTGCCAGCAGCGCGACAGGGGGCGATCAGCCCCAGCATTTT.

The chain recombines TRBV4-3 with TRBJ2-2; D remains unclear. The CDR3 has 15 residues. V was clipped by 0 bases and J by 4 bases, with 9 bases between them. The germline V gene encodes CDR1 LGHNA and CDR2 YSLEER. The CDR3 DNA follows: TGCGCCAGCAGCCAAGAAGGCGTAACCACCGGGGAGCTGTTTTTT. As protein: CASSQEGVTTGELFF.

This sequence joins TRBV9 and TRBJ2-2; weak D call: TRBD2 (5 bases). V shed 4 bases and J shed 2 bases, with 18 bases lying between them. CDR1 and CDR2 (germline): SGDLS, YYNGEE. The CDR3 is made up of 17 amino acids. The CDR3 sequence: CASSLTRTEFNTGELFF. The CDR3, as DNA: TGTGCCAGCAGCCTAACTAGGACTGAGTTCAACACCGGGGAGCTGTTTTTT.

Regarding this clone: At the DNA level, this CDR3 is encoded by other sequences in the same sample as well. The J gene is TRBJ2-3, the V gene TRBV27; TRBD2 matches at 8 bases. Germline-derived CDR1 and CDR2 are MNHEY and SMNVEV (reference sequence). Unmatched junction bases numbered 9, after V lost 4 bases and J lost 3 bases. The CDR3 loop spans 16 amino acids. CDR3 nucleotides: TGTGCCAGCAGTTCCTCAGCGGGAGAAAGAACAGATACGCAGTATTTT. Translating gives CASSSSAGERTDTQYF.

The rearrangement uses TRBV6-5 and TRBJ1-1; 7 bases agree with TRBD1. The germline V gene encodes CDR1 MNHEY and CDR2 SVGAGI. The CDR3 is 14 amino acids. J gave up 4 bases and V 2 bases, and 4 bases lay outside the gene matches. CDR3 in amino acids: CASSYQGGGTEAFF. CDR3 nucleotides: TGTGCCAGCAGTTACCAGGGGGGTGGCACTGAAGCTTTCTTT.

The chain joins TRBV28 to TRBJ2-7; D is unresolved. The V and J ends lost 4 bases and 2 bases respectively, with 15 bases between them. There are 15 residues in the CDR3. Looked up from germline, CDR1 is MDHEN and CDR2 is SYDVKM. The CDR3 spells CASSSPRPVPYEQYF. CDR3 nucleotides: TGTGCCAGCAGTTCCCCTCGGCCGGTGCCCTACGAGCAGTACTTC.

Note on this clone: Other DNA variants within this sample encode the same CDR3. CDR3: CASSLRQGAVETQYF. CDR3 nucleotide sequence: TGTGCCAGCAGTTTACGGCAGGGGGCTGTGGAGACCCAGTACTTC. V is TRBV27 and J is TRBJ2-5; 8 positions match TRBD1. This CDR3 spans 15 amino acids. V trimming: 2 bases; J trimming: 5 bases; junction bases outside the gene matches: 7. Germline-derived CDR1 and CDR2 are MNHEY and SMNVEV (reference sequence).

The V call is TRBV9, the J call TRBJ2-3, with 7 bases identical to TRBD1. Germline V gene data show CDR1 as SGDLS and CDR2 as YYNGEE. The CDR3 covers 14 residues. V lost 6 bases and J lost 0; bases outside the gene matches: 4. CDR3 nucleotide sequence: TGTGCCAGCAACTCAGGGGGAAGCACAGATACGCAGTATTTT. It codes for CASNSGGSTDTQYF. The full variable domain, completed using reference TRBV9 and TRBJ2-3, is DSGVTQTPKHLITATGQRVTLRCSPRSGDLSVYWYQQSLDQGLQFLIQYYNGEERAKGNILERFSAQQFPDLHSELNLSSLELGDSALYFCASNSGGSTDTQYFGPGTRLTVL.

The V gene is TRBV6-1, the J gene TRBJ1-3; 10 bases match TRBD1. Germline assignment: CDR1 MNHNS and CDR2 SASEGT. This CDR3 spans 15 amino acids. The trim removed 6 bases at V and 4 bases at J, leaving 6 bases unmatched. The CDR3 region is CASRDRDRGGNTIYF. Written as DNA, the CDR3 is TGTGCCAGCAGGGACCGGGACAGGGGAGGAAACACCATATATTTT.

A note on this clone: This specimen includes other DNA sequences encoding the same CDR3. The chain is built from TRBV9 and TRBJ1-2; 8 bases match TRBD1. Germline values: CDR1 SGDLS, CDR2 YYNGEE. With V trimmed by 4 bases and J by 6 bases, 5 bases remained unmatched. This CDR3 spans 13 amino acids. The CDR3 DNA follows: TGTGCCAGCAGCTCAGACAGGGGAGATGGCTACACCTTC. It is translated as CASSSDRGDGYTF.

The chain recombines TRBV29-1 with TRBJ2-3; a possible D gene is TRBD1 (6 bases). V was pared by 6 bases and J by 2 bases, with 12 bases between. Germline V lookup: CDR1 SQVTM, CDR2 ANQGSEA. The CDR3 is made up of 13 amino acids. CDR3 in DNA: TGCAGCGTACCGGGACACTCCACAGATACGCAGTATTTT. Translated, it gives CSVPGHSTDTQYF.

This rearrangement joins TRBV29-1 to TRBJ1-2; 10 positions agree with TRBD1. Looked up from germline, CDR1 is SQVTM and CDR2 is ANQGSEA. The CDR3 length is 16 residues. V shed 6 bases and J 3 bases; nucleotides not matched to a gene: 13. CDR3 DNA: TGCAGCGTGACCGGGACAGGGGATCATATTTACTATGGCTACACCTTC. This codes for CSVTGTGDHIYYGYTF.

Only a few counts were recorded for this clone. The gene calls are TRBV27 and TRBJ2-7; perhaps D is TRBD1 or TRBD2 (6 bases each). The V end lost 2 bases, the J end lost 5 bases, and 13 bases lay between the germline ends. The germline CDR1 and CDR2 sequences are MNHEY and SMNVEV (reference sequence). CDR3 size: 14 residues. The CDR3 region is CASSLRSGANEQYF. For the CDR3, the DNA is TGTGCCAGCAGTTTAAGATCGGGGGCGAACGAGCAGTACTTC.

The chain has TRBV4-1 and TRBJ2-7; 10 bases align to TRBD1. Unmatched junction bases numbered 7, after V lost 3 bases and J lost 2 bases. Per the germline V gene, CDR1 is MGHRA and CDR2 is YSYEKL. The CDR3 length is 16 residues. The CDR3 loop is CASSQQPGQGTYEQYF. The CDR3 nucleotides are TGCGCCAGCAGCCAGCAACCGGGACAGGGGACCTACGAGCAGTACTTC.

The rearrangement joins TRBV5-1 to TRBJ2-3; D remains unclear. The CDR3 runs to 13 residues. CDR1 and CDR2 from the germline V gene are SGHRS and YFSETQ. V was trimmed by 0 bases and J by 6 bases, leaving 8 bases between them. The DNA for the CDR3 is TGCGCCAGCAGCTTGGACATAGGGGATACGCAGTATTTT. Translated: CASSLDIGDTQYF.

V gene TRBV15 combines with J gene TRBJ2-7, with TRBD2 matching 7 bases. Germline-derived CDR1 and CDR2 are LNHNV and YYDKDF (reference sequence). The junction had 8 bases not matched to a gene; V was cut back by 0 bases and J by 3 bases. The CDR3 totals 16 residues. CDR3 sequence reads: CATSRDKRTSNYEQYF. The CDR3 region has the DNA TGTGCCACCAGCAGAGATAAGAGGACTAGTAACTACGAGCAGTACTTC.

The chain recombines TRBV19 with TRBJ1-2; 12 bases map to TRBD1. CDR3 length: 15 residues. The junction had 2 bases not matched to a gene; V was cut back by 3 bases and J by 3 bases. The germline V gene encodes CDR1 LNHDA and CDR2 SQIVND (reference sequence). In nucleotides, the CDR3 is TGTGCCAGTAGTATGGGGACAGGGGGCTACTATGGCTACACCTTC. Its translation: CASSMGTGGYYGYTF.

Concerning this clone itself: The sample carries other DNA sequences with the same CDR3. This chain joins TRBV7-9 and TRBJ2-2, with D hard to call. Trimming shortened V by 0 bases and J by 0 bases, and 2 bases separated the two germline ends. Germline-derived CDR1 and CDR2 are SEHNR and FQNEAQ (reference sequence). The CDR3 contains 14 residues. The CDR3 reads CASSLAANTGELFF. CDR3 DNA: TGTGCCAGCAGCTTAGCAGCGAACACCGGGGAGCTGTTTTTT. Based on the CDR3 plus reference TRBV7-9 and TRBJ2-2, the full variable domain is DTGVSQNPRHKITKRGQNVTFRCDPISEHNRLYWYRQTLGQGPEFLTYFQNEAQLEKSRLLSDRFSAERPKGSFSTLEIQRTEQGDSAMYLCASSLAANTGELFFGEGSRLTVL.

This chain links TRBV7-2 with TRBJ2-1; TRBD1 matches at 9 bases. The germline CDR1 and CDR2 sequences are SGHTA and FQGNSA. The CDR3 length is 15 residues. After removal of 5 bases from V and 6 bases from J, the junction contained 8 bases not matched to a gene. The CDR3 reads CASSPWTGEGNEQFF. The DNA of the CDR3 is TGTGCCAGCAGCCCCTGGACAGGGGAGGGCAATGAGCAGTTCTTC. Full variable domain (missing parts from reference TRBV7-2 and TRBJ2-1): GAGVSQSPSNKVTEKGKDVELRCDPISGHTALYWYRQSLGQGLEFLIYFQGNSAPDKSGLPSDRFSAERTGGSVSTLTIQRTQQEDSAVYLCASSPWTGEGNEQFFGPGTRLTVL.

This chain links TRBV2 with TRBJ2-1, with a possible D match to TRBD2 (5 bases). The CDR3 spans 13 residues. Per germline, CDR1 SNHLY and CDR2 FYNNEI. The CDR3 spells CTGRLTLLDEQFF. For the CDR3, the DNA is TGTACCGGGCGACTAACCCTCTTGGATGAGCAGTTCTTC.

The chain recombines TRBV9 with TRBJ2-7, with 9 bases identical to TRBD1. The CDR3 loop spans 14 amino acids. The germline gives CDR1 SGDLS, CDR2 YYNGEE. V was clipped by 4 bases and J by 3 bases; unmatched bases: 5. The CDR3 coding sequence is TGTGCCAGCAGCTCCAGGACAGGGGACTACGAGCAGTACTTC. Protein: CASSSRTGDYEQYF.

This clone was detected only a few times. This sequence joins TRBV19 and TRBJ1-5, with D hard to call. CDR1 and CDR2 from the germline V gene are LNHDA and SQIVND (reference sequence). This CDR3 contains 12 residues. Trimming cost V 3 bases and J 4 bases, with 4 bases left between them. CDR3 amino acids: CASSMENQPQHF. For the CDR3, the DNA is TGTGCCAGTAGTATGGAGAATCAGCCCCAGCATTTT.